This passage covers 11 T cell receptor beta chains from one sample sequenced in a study of blood T cell repertoires in COVID-19. Assay used: immunoSEQ multiplex PCR; TCRdb lists only in-frame clones, some missing. The sample lists some 380,000 clones, more than 65% seen once, with roughly 1.1% in the top ten. Sequencing input: peripheral blood. The receptor source for this set is a human donor with acute or convalescent COVID-19. The donor label of this sample is uncertain.

Only one count was recorded for this clone. V is TRBV30 and J is TRBJ1-4; TRBD1 aligns across 10 bases. Germline trimming cut 4 bases from V and 5 bases from J; bases unmatched to any gene: 7. Germline lookup yields CDR1 GTSNPN and CDR2 SVGIG (reference sequence). CDR3 length equals 15 residues. The CDR3 sequence: CAWISRQGANEKLFF. For the CDR3, the DNA is TGTGCCTGGATCTCCCGACAGGGGGCGAATGAAAAACTGTTTTTT.

CDR3 bases: TGTGCCAGCAGCGTAGTTAGCGGGGGGTCAAGCTCCTACAATGAGCAGTTCTTC. Protein: CASSVVSGGSSSYNEQFF. The chain links TRBV9 to TRBJ2-1; TRBD2 matches 10 bases. Germline CDR1 reads SGDLS; CDR2 reads YYNGEE. Trimming at V came to 0 bases and at J to 0 bases, leaving 6 bases not matched to a gene. This CDR3 spans 18 amino acids.

This clone was seen only once. J is TRBJ2-5 and V is TRBV15, with 8 bases lining up with TRBD1. There are 14 residues in the CDR3. V was clipped by 8 bases and J by 5 bases; unmatched bases: 10. Germline-derived CDR1 and CDR2 are LNHNV and YYDKDF (reference sequence). The CDR3 coding sequence is TGTGCCACCGAGAGGACAGGGAGTTTGGAGACCCAGTACTTC. Translated: CATERTGSLETQYF.

The J gene is TRBJ1-1, the V gene TRBV13, with D possibly TRBD1 on 5 matching bases. CDR3 size: 15 residues. Deletions cut 4 bases from V and 5 bases from J, with 17 bases between. Germline V lookup: CDR1 PRHDT, CDR2 FYEKMQ (reference sequence). CDR3 sequence (DNA): TGTGCCAGCAGCTCCCGTTGGGGGGGTGAAACTGAAGCTTTCTTT. It is translated as CASSSRWGGETEAFF.

This chain links TRBV28 with TRBJ1-1; a weak D match, TRBD1 (5 bases). The CDR3 spans 15 residues. CDR1 and CDR2 from the germline V gene are MDHEN and SYDVKM. Deletions cut 3 bases from V and 4 bases from J, with 15 bases between. The CDR3 loop reads CASSFMKGRGTEAFF. The CDR3 DNA sequence: TGTGCCAGCAGTTTTATGAAGGGGAGGGGCACTGAAGCTTTCTTT.

This chain joins TRBV7-8 and TRBJ2-5, with D hard to call. Between the trimmed V and J ends, which lost 4 bases and 5 bases, there was a span of 23 bases. CDR3 size: 17 residues. The V gene's germline CDR1 is SGHVS and CDR2 FQNEAQ. The CDR3 reads CASSSPLIGVAVETQYF. The CDR3 nucleotides read TGTGCCAGCAGCTCGCCATTGATTGGAGTAGCCGTCGAGACCCAGTACTTC.

The J gene is TRBJ2-2, the V gene TRBV7-9, with 7 bases fitting TRBD2. Germline assignment: CDR1 SEHNR and CDR2 FQNEAQ (reference sequence). The CDR3 is 16 amino acids. Trimming removed 5 bases from V and 5 bases from J; junction bases left unmatched: 11. This CDR3 is CASSPRAGLDTGELFF. CDR3 DNA sequence: TGTGCCAGCAGCCCTAGAGCGGGGCTCGATACCGGGGAGCTGTTTTTT.

The J gene is TRBJ1-1, the V gene TRBV20-1, with 9 bases lining up with TRBD1. V shed 3 bases, J shed 5 bases, and the junction held 7 bases outside the gene matches. The CDR3 has 14 amino acids. Germline V lookup: CDR1 DFQATT, CDR2 SNEGSKA (reference sequence). As DNA, the CDR3 is TGCAGTGCTAGTAAGGGGGGACAGGGAACTGAAGCTTTCTTT. This gives the protein CSASKGGQGTEAFF.

The rearrangement links TRBV3-1 (or the pseudogene TRBV3-2) to TRBJ1-4, with D maybe TRBD1 (6 bases). Germline V gives CDR1 LGHDT, CDR2 YNNKEL (reference sequence). The ends were cut back, 0 bases at V and 7 bases at J, with 18 bases in the middle. This CDR3 spans 17 amino acids. The CDR3 region is CASSQDRGGGVGEKLFF. In DNA, the CDR3 is TGTGCCAGCAGCCAAGACAGGGGAGGGGGTGTTGGTGAAAAACTGTTTTTT.

V and J are TRBV2 and TRBJ1-6; D remains ambiguous. CDR3 length: 12 amino acids. CDR1 and CDR2 (germline): SNHLY, FYNNEI. V was trimmed by 2 bases and J by 9 bases, leaving 5 bases between them. The CDR3 DNA sequence: TGTGCCAGCAGTGAACAGGCTTCACCCCTCCACTTT. Protein product: CASSEQASPLHF.

The chain recombines TRBV5-1 with TRBJ1-2, with D perhaps TRBD1 (5 bases). Germline CDR1 SGHRS, CDR2 YFSETQ. V was shortened by 0 bases and J by 8 bases, with 11 bases between the two germline ends. The length of the CDR3 is 13 residues. In DNA, the CDR3 is TGCGCCAGCAGCTTGGCCGGGGGTCTCGGCTACACCTTC. Amino acids: CASSLAGGLGYTF.